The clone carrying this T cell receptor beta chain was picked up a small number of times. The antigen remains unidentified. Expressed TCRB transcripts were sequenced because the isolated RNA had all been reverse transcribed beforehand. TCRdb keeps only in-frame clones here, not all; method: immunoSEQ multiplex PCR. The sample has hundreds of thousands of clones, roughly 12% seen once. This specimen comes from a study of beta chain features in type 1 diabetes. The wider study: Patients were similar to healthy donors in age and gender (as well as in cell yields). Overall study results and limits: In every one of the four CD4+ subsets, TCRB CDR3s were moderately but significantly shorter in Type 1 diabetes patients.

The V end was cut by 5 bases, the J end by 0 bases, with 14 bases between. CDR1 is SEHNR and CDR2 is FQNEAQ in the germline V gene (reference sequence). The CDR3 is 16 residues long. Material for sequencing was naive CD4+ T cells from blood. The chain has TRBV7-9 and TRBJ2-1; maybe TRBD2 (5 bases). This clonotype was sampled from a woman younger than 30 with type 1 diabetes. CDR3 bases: TGTGCCAGCAGCCCCCTCGGGGAGAGCTCCTACAATGAGCAGTTCTTC. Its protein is CASSPLGESSYNEQFF.